These T cell receptor beta chains were read from a single sample in a study of T cell changes during pregnancy in multiple sclerosis. Here immunoSEQ multiplex PCR was the method, and the copy in TCRdb shows in-frame clones only, minus some. In the table there are roughly 35,000 clones, 92% of which are singletons. The sequencing used CD4+ T cells from peripheral blood mononuclear cells, collected after pregnancy. The receptors here all came from a female donor with multiple sclerosis, enrolled in a pregnancy study. Each CDR3 is given with its conserved first and last residue. A D gene is named only where the DNA matches it firmly. Size values are once, few and many counts, or a class for expanded clones, and some rows have none.

>NA|TRBD1|TRBV29-1|TRBJ2-7
CSVDTGTGGYEQYF
TGCAGCGTTGACACCGGGACAGGGGGATACGAGCAGTACTTC
>NA|NA|TRBV27|TRBJ2-7
CASSSRLASGEQYF
TGTGCCAGCAGTTCGAGGCTAGCCTCGGGGGAGCAGTACTTC
>NA|NA|TRBV5-1|TRBJ1-2
CASSWGLGEGYGYTF
TGCGCCAGCAGCTGGGGGCTGGGAGAAGGGTATGGCTACACCTTC
>NA|NA|TRBV5-1|TRBJ1-1
CASSLVAGAGTEAFF
TGCGCCAGCAGCTTGGTGGCGGGGGCAGGGACTGAAGCTTTCTTT
>NA|TRBD1|TRBV2|TRBJ2-3
CASNTGETDTQYF
TGTGCCAGCAATACAGGGGAAACAGATACGCAGTATTTT
>NA|TRBD2|TRBV2|TRBJ2-7
CASSSRAGGYEQYF
TGTGCCAGCAGCAGCAGGGCGGGGGGCTACGAGCAGTACTTC
>NA|TRBD1|TRBV7-2|TRBJ1-2
CASSRDRVAYGYTF
TGTGCCAGCAGCCGTGACAGGGTGGCCTATGGCTACACCTTC
>NA|TRBD2|TRBV7-2|TRBJ2-5
CASSVGLAEETQYF
TGTGCCAGCAGCGTGGGACTAGCGGAAGAGACCCAGTACTTC
>NA|TRBD1|TRBV6-6|TRBJ2-7
CASSYSSGTGGCEQYF
TGTGCCAGCAGTTACTCTTCGGGGACAGGGGGTTGCGAGCAGTACTTC
>NA|TRBD1|TRBV7-6|TRBJ1-1
CASSSLNRGQATEAFF
TGTGCCAGCAGCTCCCTGAATAGGGGGCAGGCAACTGAAGCTTTCTTT
>once|TRBD1|TRBV27|TRBJ1-6
CASSPIQGGNSPLHF
TGTGCCAGCAGTCCCATACAGGGGGGGAATTCACCCCTCCACTTT
>NA|NA|TRBV6-1|TRBJ1-6
CALAVAYNSPLHF
TGTGCCCTGGCGGTGGCATATAATTCACCCCTCCACTTT
>NA|NA|TRBV4-2|TRBJ1-1
CASSQEANTEAFF
TGTGCCAGCAGCCAAGAAGCGAACACTGAAGCTTTCTTT
>NA|TRBD2|TRBV19|TRBJ2-1
CARSSGGTYNEQFF
TGTGCCAGGTCTAGCGGGGGGACCTACAATGAGCAGTTCTTC
>NA|NA|TRBV7-3|TRBJ1-1
CASRLSGESAEAFF
TGTGCCAGCAGACTATCCGGGGAGTCCGCTGAAGCTTTCTTT
>NA|NA|TRBV29-1|TRBJ2-5
CSVGGRVTQYF
TGCAGCGTTGGGGGCCGTGTGACCCAGTACTTC
>few|NA|TRBV5-4|TRBJ1-1
CASSFERVHTEAFF
TGTGCCAGCAGCTTCGAGAGGGTGCACACTGAAGCTTTCTTT
>NA|TRBD1|TRBV30|TRBJ1-1
CAWSVQGTAQRSTEAFF
TGTGCCTGGAGTGTACAAGGGACAGCACAACGGAGCACTGAAGCTTTCTTT
>NA|TRBD1|TRBV5-4|TRBJ1-1
CASSRGQAEGEAFF
TGTGCCAGCAGCCGGGGACAGGCTGAAGGTGAAGCTTTCTTT
>NA|TRBD1|TRBV30|TRBJ1-4
CAWSGQGGRSTNEKLFF
TGTGCCTGGAGCGGACAGGGAGGGAGGTCAACTAATGAAAAACTGTTTTTT
>NA|TRBD2|TRBV29-1|TRBJ2-1
CSVALLAGVYNEQFF
TGCAGCGTTGCTTTGCTAGCGGGGGTTTACAATGAGCAGTTCTTC
>NA|NA|TRBV7-9|TRBJ2-7
CASSMVGREQYF
TGTGCCAGCAGCATGGTGGGGCGCGAGCAGTACTTC
>NA|TRBD2|TRBV11-2|TRBJ2-5
CASSFGLAGVQETQYF
TGTGCCAGCAGCTTTGGACTAGCGGGGGTCCAAGAGACCCAGTACTTC
>NA|NA|TRBV7-2|TRBJ2-3
CASKEVLRTDTQYF
TGTGCCAGCAAAGAGGTTTTAAGAACAGATACGCAGTATTTT
>NA|NA|TRBV6-1|TRBJ2-7
CASSEFLGRTTLYEQYF
TGTGCCAGCAGTGAGTTCCTAGGACGGACAACCCTCTACGAGCAGTACTTC
>NA|NA|TRBV7-6|TRBJ2-7
CASSGGIYEQYF
TGTGCCAGCAGCGGCGGAATCTACGAGCAGTACTTC
>once|TRBD2|TRBV5-1|TRBJ2-3
CASSLGTSLYTDTQYF
TGCGCCAGCAGCTTAGGGACTAGCCTATACACAGATACGCAGTATTTT
>once|TRBD1|TRBV5-1|TRBJ1-2
CASSAPPTGQGAPLYGYTF
TGCGCCAGCAGCGCACCCCCCACGGGACAGGGGGCTCCCCTCTATGGCTACACCTTC
>NA|TRBD2|TRBV28|TRBJ2-7
CASSLGGSSYEQYF
TGTGCCAGCAGTTTAGGCGGGAGCTCCTACGAGCAGTACTTC
>once|NA|TRBV7-2|TRBJ2-5
CASSLSGETQYF
TGTGCCAGCAGCTTATCCGGGGAGACCCAGTACTTC
>NA|TRBD2|TRBV2|TRBJ2-1
CASRRPGLDRYEQFF
TGTGCCAGCAGACGACCGGGACTAGATCGCTATGAGCAGTTCTTC
>NA|NA|TRBV7-2|TRBJ1-5
CASSLDRQQYSNQPQHF
TGTGCCAGCAGCTTAGACCGACAGCAGTATAGCAATCAGCCCCAGCATTTT
>NA|TRBD2|TRBV30|TRBJ2-7
CAWSWSGSSYEQYF
TGTGCCTGGAGTTGGAGCGGGAGTAGCTACGAGCAGTACTTC
>NA|TRBD2|TRBV27|TRBJ2-1
CASSLWRSSGTYNEQFF
TGTGCCAGCAGTTTATGGAGGTCTAGCGGGACCTACAATGAGCAGTTCTTC
>NA|NA|TRBV10-3|TRBJ2-7
CAIRSTASYEQYF
TGTGCCATCAGGAGTACAGCCTCCTACGAGCAGTACTTC
>few|TRBD1|TRBV19|TRBJ1-1
CASSPDRGSTEAFF
TGTGCCAGTAGTCCGGACAGGGGAAGCACTGAAGCTTTCTTT
>once|NA|TRBV18|TRBJ2-1
CASSPDSRVNEQFF
TGTGCCAGCTCACCGGACTCTAGAGTCAATGAGCAGTTCTTC
>NA|NA|TRBV19|TRBJ1-1
CASSDVRGGNTEAFF
TGTGCCAGTAGTGACGTCCGGGGTGGGAACACTGAAGCTTTCTTT
>NA|NA|TRBV27|TRBJ2-6
CASSLRQYQSSGANVLTF
TGTGCCAGCAGTTTACGACAGTATCAGAGCTCTGGGGCCAACGTCCTGACTTTC
>NA|TRBD2|TRBV9|TRBJ2-3
CASSVLAGGQDTQYF
TGTGCCAGCAGCGTACTAGCGGGGGGGCAAGATACGCAGTATTTT
>NA|NA|TRBV18|TRBJ1-1
CASSPIRGENTEAFF
TGTGCCAGCTCACCAATCCGCGGGGAGAACACTGAAGCTTTCTTT
>NA|NA|TRBV7-9|TRBJ2-3
CASSPEGSLGLSTQYF
TGTGCCAGCAGCCCGGAGGGGAGTTTGGGGTTATCTACGCAGTATTTT
>few|TRBD1|TRBV18|TRBJ1-2
CASSPRGTDYGYTF
TGTGCCAGCTCACCCAGGGGGACGGACTATGGCTACACCTTC
>NA|TRBD2|TRBV7-2|TRBJ2-1
CASSLATRGGWFF
TGTGCCAGCAGCTTAGCGACGCGGGGGGGCTGGTTCTTC
>NA|TRBD1|TRBV6-1|TRBJ1-1
CASNSGQGLGTEAFF
TGTGCCAGCAACTCGGGACAGGGTTTGGGCACTGAAGCTTTCTTT
>NA|NA|TRBV30|TRBJ1-3
CAWSVLPVISGNTIYF
TGTGCCTGGAGTGTATTGCCAGTCATCTCTGGAAACACCATATATTTT
>NA|NA|TRBV6-5|TRBJ2-7
CASTQWAREYF
TGTGCCAGCACCCAATGGGCCAGGGAGTACTTC
>NA|NA|TRBV7-9|TRBJ1-1
CASSFGRENTEAFF
TGTGCCAGCAGCTTCGGACGGGAGAACACTGAAGCTTTCTTT
>NA|TRBD1|TRBV9|TRBJ1-4
CASSAPEGQPWGDEKLFF
TGTGCCAGCAGCGCACCCGAGGGACAGCCCTGGGGGGATGAAAAACTGTTTTTT
>NA|TRBD1|TRBV6-6|TRBJ2-7
CASSPQGTYEQYF
TGTGCCAGCAGTCCACAGGGGACCTACGAGCAGTACTTC
>NA|TRBD2|TRBV2|TRBJ2-3
CASTGPGTSGIIADTQYF
TGTGCCAGCACCGGGCCCGGGACTAGCGGGATTATTGCAGATACGCAGTATTTT
>NA|TRBD1|TRBV9|TRBJ1-3
CASSASTGANRNTIYF
TGTGCCAGCAGCGCCTCTACAGGGGCGAATAGAAACACCATATATTTT
>NA|TRBD1|TRBV29-1|TRBJ2-5
CSVGQGSVQETQYF
TGCAGCGTCGGACAGGGATCGGTACAAGAGACCCAGTACTTC